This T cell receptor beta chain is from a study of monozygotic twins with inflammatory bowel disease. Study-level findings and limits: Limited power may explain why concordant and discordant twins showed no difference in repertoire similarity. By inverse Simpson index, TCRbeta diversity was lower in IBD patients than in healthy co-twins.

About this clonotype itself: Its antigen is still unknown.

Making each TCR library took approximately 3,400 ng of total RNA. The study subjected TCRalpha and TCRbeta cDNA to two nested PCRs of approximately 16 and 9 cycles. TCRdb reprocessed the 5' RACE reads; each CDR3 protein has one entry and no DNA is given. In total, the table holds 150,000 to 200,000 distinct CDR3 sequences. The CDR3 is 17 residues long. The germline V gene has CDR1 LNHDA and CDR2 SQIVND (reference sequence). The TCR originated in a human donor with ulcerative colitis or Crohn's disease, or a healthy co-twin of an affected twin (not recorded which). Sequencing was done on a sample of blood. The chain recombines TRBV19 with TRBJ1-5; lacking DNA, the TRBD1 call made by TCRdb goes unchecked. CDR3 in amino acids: CASSPTVGKFFDQPQHF.